One and the same sample provided the 28 T cell receptor beta chains below, sequenced in a study of OX40 agonist ivuxolimab in advanced cancers. Method: immunoSEQ multiplex PCR; TCRdb's copy keeps in-frame clones and lacks some. The data show tens of thousands of clones, approximately 70% seen once. The sequencing used CD4+ or CD8+ T cells sorted from blood, collected in a trial of the OX40 agonist ivuxolimab. The receptors here all came from an adult with an advanced solid tumor such as melanoma, head and neck, liver or kidney cancer.

Sample share makes this clone medium-sized. V usage is TRBV2 and J usage is TRBJ1-3, with 7 bases matching TRBD1. Germline lookup yields CDR1 SNHLY and CDR2 FYNNEI. There are 14 residues in the CDR3. The ends lost 5 bases at V and 1 base at J; junction bases unmatched: 2. For the CDR3, the DNA is TGTGCCAGCAGTTTGGACAGGTCTGGAAACACCATATATTTT. Its translation: CASSLDRSGNTIYF.

The chain joins TRBV5-4 to TRBJ2-5; D gene unclear. The CDR3 is 17 residues long. Germline V gives CDR1 SGHNT, CDR2 YYREEE (reference sequence). Trimming stripped 1 base from V and 1 base from J, with 17 bases between. The CDR3 loop is CASSLLPRTSRQETQYF. The CDR3 DNA reads TGTGCCAGCAGCTTGCTCCCCAGGACGTCGCGCCAAGAGACCCAGTACTTC.

The chain employs TRBV6-1 and TRBJ2-3; D assignment may be TRBD1 or TRBD2 (5 bases each). Looked up from germline, CDR1 is MNHNS and CDR2 is SASEGT. The CDR3 length is 13 residues. V was shortened by 6 bases and J by 4 bases, with 11 bases between the two germline ends. CDR3 sequence (DNA): TGTGCCAGCAGCAAAGTGGGGGCAGATACGCAGTATTTT. It is translated as CASSKVGADTQYF.

The V call is TRBV7-2, the J call TRBJ1-4; D is possibly TRBD1 (6 bases). The germline V gene has CDR1 SGHTA and CDR2 FQGNSA. V lost 1 base to trimming and J lost 6 bases, with 15 bases between them. The CDR3 has 16 amino acids. CDR3 DNA: TGTGCCAGCAGCTTAGACCGGGGGGGCGGTTATGAAAAACTGTTTTTT. Its translation is CASSLDRGGGYEKLFF.

Only one count was recorded for this clone. V usage is TRBV29-1 and J usage is TRBJ1-2; D perhaps matches TRBD1 (6 bases). Trimming took off 7 bases at V and 0 bases at J, with 15 bases between the two ends. Per germline, CDR1 SQVTM and CDR2 ANQGSEA. This CDR3 region has 14 residues. The CDR3 nucleotides are TGCAGCGCCGAGGGGGGACGGGCTAACTATGGCTACACCTTC. It specifies CSAEGGRANYGYTF.

The V call is TRBV11-2, the J call TRBJ2-5; D call uncertain. Germline CDR1 SGHAT, CDR2 FQNNGV. The CDR3 runs 13 residues. The ends were cut back, 5 bases at V and 5 bases at J, with 12 bases in the middle. CDR3 bases: TGTGCCAGCAGCCCCGACATCCTCGAGACCCAGTACTTC. It yields the protein CASSPDILETQYF.

This clone was observed a handful of times. This rearrangement joins TRBV7-9 to TRBJ1-6, with a weak D call TRBD1 (5 bases). V was clipped by 2 bases and J by 7 bases, with 12 bases between them. This CDR3 spans 15 amino acids. CDR1 is SEHNR and CDR2 is FQNEAQ in the germline V gene (reference sequence). The CDR3: CASSLNIGVNSPLHF. The CDR3 DNA reads as TGTGCCAGCAGCTTAAACATAGGGGTAAATTCACCCCTCCACTTT.

The CDR3: CASSQDPSLTDTQYF. CDR3 DNA: TGCGCCAGCAGCCAAGATCCTAGCTTAACAGATACGCAGTATTTT. The chain links TRBV4-1 to TRBJ2-3; TRBD2 is a possible D gene (5 bases). The CDR3 sequence is 15 residues long. Germline V lookup: CDR1 MGHRA, CDR2 YSYEKL. Trimming cost V 0 bases and J 3 bases, with 10 bases left between them.

The chain joins TRBV5-4 to TRBJ2-4, with TRBD1 identical over 8 bases. Germline trimming cut 3 bases from V and 6 bases from J; bases unmatched to any gene: 11. This CDR3 contains 16 residues. Looked up from germline, CDR1 is SGHNT and CDR2 is YYREEE (reference sequence). The CDR3 reads CASSSGQEKNRNIQYF. CDR3 nucleotides: TGTGCCAGCAGCTCGGGACAGGAGAAAAACCGAAACATTCAGTACTTC.

The V and J genes are TRBV9 and TRBJ2-2, with D maybe TRBD2 (6 bases). Germline CDR1 is SGDLS and CDR2 is YYNGEE. V was shortened by 7 bases and J by 4 bases, with 20 bases between the two germline ends. CDR3 length: 16 amino acids. Here the CDR3 reads CASGSRLGGATGELFF. The CDR3 DNA is TGTGCCAGCGGGTCCAGGTTGGGCGGGGCCACCGGGGAGCTGTTTTTT.

Points on this clone: A read error likely explains this, since a far larger clone differs by one base. The chain links TRBV5-2 to TRBJ1-1. TRBV5-2 is termed a pseudogene. CDR3 length: 14 residues. The CDR3 DNA is TGTGCCAGCAGCCACGCCGGGGGTATGGGCCAAGCTTTCTTT. As protein: CASSHAGGMGQAFF.

This clone showed up just a few times. The genes are TRBV7-6 and TRBJ2-7, with D perhaps matching TRBD1 (5 bases). This CDR3 is built from 15 residues. Germline loops: CDR1 SGHVS, CDR2 FNYEAQ. Trimming removed 1 base from V and 3 bases from J, with 13 bases in between. CDR3 DNA sequence: TGTGCCAGCAGCTTAGGGGCCAGGGCCTACTACGAGCAGTACTTC. The encoded protein is CASSLGARAYYEQYF. Looking up the rest from reference TRBV7-6 and TRBJ2-7 gives the full variable domain: GAGVSQSPRYKVTKRGQDVALRCDPISGHVSLYWYRQALGQGPEFLTYFNYEAQQDKSGLPNDRFSAERPEGSISTLTIQRTEQRDSAMYRCASSLGARAYYEQYFGPGTRLTVT.

The rearrangement links TRBV29-1 to TRBJ2-1, with TRBD2 matching 10 bases. Germline V gene lookup returns CDR1 SQVTM and CDR2 ANQGSEA. The CDR3 has 14 amino acids. V dropped 1 base and J dropped 6; count of bases not matched to a gene: 3. The CDR3 loop reads CSVEGASGGNEQFF. The CDR3 DNA sequence: TGCAGCGTTGAAGGGGCTAGCGGGGGCAATGAGCAGTTCTTC.

The chain is built from TRBV6-5 and TRBJ2-7; TRBD1 is a possible D gene (6 bases). Germline V gene sequence: CDR1 MNHEY, CDR2 SVGAGI. V shed 5 bases and J shed 1 base, with 6 bases lying between them. The CDR3 has 12 amino acids. The CDR3 DNA follows: TGTGCCAGCAGTACAGGGTCCTACGAGCAGTACTTC. Protein product: CASSTGSYEQYF.

This clone was detected only a few times. Here the CDR3 DNA reads TGCGCCAGCAGCCAACAACTCGGAAACACCATATATTTT. Residues: CASSQQLGNTIYF. The chain uses TRBV4-3 and TRBJ1-3; D gene unclear. The CDR3 runs to 13 residues. Trimming cost V 2 bases and J 4 bases, with 6 bases left between them. Germline V gene lookup returns CDR1 LGHNA and CDR2 YSLEER.

V gene TRBV11-2 combines with J gene TRBJ2-7; D gene unclear. Germline V gene data show CDR1 as SGHAT and CDR2 as FQNNGV. V lost 0 bases to trimming and J lost 5 bases, with 11 bases between them. The CDR3 is made up of 14 amino acids. The CDR3 DNA reads TGTGCCAGCAGCTTAGATCCGGGTTCCCACGAGCAGTACTTC. Amino acids: CASSLDPGSHEQYF.

Only a few counts were recorded for this clone. This chain connects TRBV11-2 to TRBJ2-2; 7 bases map to TRBD2. Germline CDR1 and CDR2: SGHAT and FQNNGV. Trimming at V came to 1 base and at J to 3 bases, leaving 2 bases not matched to a gene. The length of the CDR3 is 15 residues. The CDR3 DNA reads as TGTGCCAGCAGCTTAGGGACTAGTCACACCGGGGAGCTGTTTTTT. This codes for CASSLGTSHTGELFF.

The rearrangement joins TRBV7-8 to TRBJ1-1; 8 nucleotides align to TRBD1. The CDR3 is made up of 14 amino acids. V shed 4 bases, J shed 5 bases, and the junction held 6 bases outside the gene matches. The V gene's germline CDR1 is SGHVS and CDR2 FQNEAQ. CDR3 residues: CASSSAGGRTEAFF. The CDR3, as DNA: TGTGCCAGCAGCTCAGCAGGGGGCAGAACTGAAGCTTTCTTT.

The rearrangement links TRBV7-2 to TRBJ2-5; 14 bases fit TRBD2. CDR3 length: 17 residues. CDR1 SGHTA and CDR2 FQGNSA come from the germline V gene. Losses at the gene ends were 5 bases for V and 4 bases for J; bases not matched to a gene: 9. This CDR3 reads CASSERTSGGIVETQYF. CDR3 DNA: TGTGCCAGCAGCGAACGGACTAGCGGGGGGATTGTAGAGACCCAGTACTTC.

The chain uses TRBV4-3 and TRBJ2-5; no clear D gene. The CDR3 runs to 13 residues. Per germline, CDR1 LGHNA and CDR2 YSLEER. V was trimmed by 2 bases and J by 1 base, leaving 5 bases between them. The CDR3 region is CASSQTTQETQYF. DNA for the CDR3: TGCGCCAGCAGCCAAACAACCCAAGAGACCCAGTACTTC.

This chain uses TRBV29-1 with TRBJ2-2; possibly TRBD1 for D (6 bases). V shed 5 bases and J shed 7 bases, with 17 bases lying between them. This CDR3 contains 14 residues. From germline, CDR1 is SQVTM and CDR2 ANQGSEA. CDR3 sequence: CSVHPGEASGELFF. The CDR3 coding sequence is TGCAGCGTTCATCCAGGGGAAGCGAGCGGGGAGCTGTTTTTT.

The chain is built from TRBV14 and TRBJ1-6; 7 nucleotides line up with TRBD1. CDR3 length equals 13 residues. The junction had 3 bases not matched to a gene; V was cut back by 4 bases and J by 9 bases. Germline values: CDR1 SGHDN, CDR2 FVKESK. The CDR3 is CASSLNRGSPLHF. CDR3 sequence (DNA): TGTGCCAGCAGCCTTAACAGGGGTTCACCCCTCCACTTT.

This clone appeared a single time. The chain employs TRBV6-5 and TRBJ2-3; D remains ambiguous. Between the trimmed V and J ends, which lost 4 bases and 0 bases, there was a span of 8 bases. From germline, CDR1 is MNHEY and CDR2 SVGAGI. The CDR3 consists of 14 residues. CDR3 nucleotides: TGTGCCAGCAGTTTAGGCAGGAGCACAGATACGCAGTATTTT. Protein sequence: CASSLGRSTDTQYF.

This clone was detected ten times or more. The chain carries TRBV27 and TRBJ2-5, with a possible D match to TRBD1 (6 bases). In germline, CDR1 is MNHEY, CDR2 SMNVEV (reference sequence). V lost 6 bases and J 4 bases, leaving 18 bases between the germline ends. The CDR3 consists of 15 residues. CDR3 nucleotides: TGTGCCAGCAGCTCCACAGGGACCTGGGGAGAGACCCAGTACTTC. This translates into CASSSTGTWGETQYF.

The chain has TRBV6-5 and TRBJ2-7; TRBD2 agrees at 11 bases. Germline lookup yields CDR1 MNHEY and CDR2 SVGAGI. Trimming cost V 2 bases and J 2 bases; bases outside gene matches: 2. The CDR3 sequence is 15 residues long. The CDR3 DNA follows: TGTGCCAGCAGTTACCTTAGCGGGGGGGCCTACGAGCAGTACTTC. Translated, it gives CASSYLSGGAYEQYF.

This clone was counted between two and nine times. The genes are TRBV5-5 and TRBJ1-1; D unclear. The ends were cut back, 0 bases at V and 1 base at J, with 4 bases in the middle. Germline-derived CDR1 and CDR2 are SGHKS and YYEKEE (reference sequence). The CDR3 runs to 13 residues. CDR3 sequence (DNA): TGTGCCAGCAGCTTGGAGTGGAACACTGAAGCTTTCTTT. Protein: CASSLEWNTEAFF. The whole variable domain, filled in from reference TRBV5-5 and TRBJ1-1, reads DAGVTQSPTHLIKTRGQQVTLRCSPISGHKSVSWYQQVLGQGPQFIFQYYEKEERGRGNFPDRFSARQFPNYSSELNVNALLLGDSALYLCASSLEWNTEAFFGQGTRLTVV.

This clone has a handful of counts. The chain joins TRBV6-4 to TRBJ2-1; TRBD1 aligns across 8 bases. The CDR3 loop spans 16 amino acids. The V gene end was trimmed by 4 bases and the J gene end by 7 bases; junction bases not matched to a gene: 12. Germline CDR1 and CDR2: MRHNA and SNTAGT. DNA of the CDR3: TGTGCCAGCAGTGCAGTACCAGGGGGCGCGGGGAATGAGCAGTTCTTC. It translates to CASSAVPGGAGNEQFF.

The chain employs TRBV5-5 and TRBJ2-6; D call uncertain. Germline V gives CDR1 SGHKS, CDR2 YYEKEE (reference sequence). The CDR3 covers 15 residues. Trimming took off 0 bases at V and 3 bases at J, with 7 bases between the two ends. CDR3 protein: CASSLAVGGANVLTF. The DNA of the CDR3 is TGTGCCAGCAGCTTGGCCGTCGGTGGGGCCAACGTCCTGACTTTC.